The clone carrying this T cell receptor (beta chain) has just a few counts. Its antigen remains unknown. Germline-derived CDR1 and CDR2 are MNHEY and SVGAGI. This CDR3 is built from 13 residues. Unmatched junction bases numbered 2, after V lost 4 bases and J lost 4 bases. The source of the sample is a study of CD8 T cells in ankylosing spondylitis. Whole-study results and caveats: Previously reported in reactive arthritis synovial fluid and blood were some of the motif variants. Disease-linked clones reportedly showed significant enrichment in matched ankylosing spondylitis synovial fluid. For ankylosing spondylitis blood, a TCR beta motif of several highly homologous variants appeared characteristic.

In making TCR beta libraries, quantitative 5'-RACE with molecular barcodes was used. TCRdb reanalysed the 5' RACE reads using MiXCR and keeps one entry per CDR3 protein. The sample yields approximately 400,000 distinct CDR3 sequences, roughly 27% seen once. Input material: blood, either unsorted or a sorted T cell fraction (not recorded which). The sequence derives from a male donor with ankylosing spondylitis. This chain uses TRBV6-5 with TRBJ1-1; 8 bases align to TRBD1. In DNA form, the CDR3 reads TGTGCCAGCAGTTCAGACAGGGGCACTGAAGCTTTCTTT. Translating gives CASSSDRGTEAFF.